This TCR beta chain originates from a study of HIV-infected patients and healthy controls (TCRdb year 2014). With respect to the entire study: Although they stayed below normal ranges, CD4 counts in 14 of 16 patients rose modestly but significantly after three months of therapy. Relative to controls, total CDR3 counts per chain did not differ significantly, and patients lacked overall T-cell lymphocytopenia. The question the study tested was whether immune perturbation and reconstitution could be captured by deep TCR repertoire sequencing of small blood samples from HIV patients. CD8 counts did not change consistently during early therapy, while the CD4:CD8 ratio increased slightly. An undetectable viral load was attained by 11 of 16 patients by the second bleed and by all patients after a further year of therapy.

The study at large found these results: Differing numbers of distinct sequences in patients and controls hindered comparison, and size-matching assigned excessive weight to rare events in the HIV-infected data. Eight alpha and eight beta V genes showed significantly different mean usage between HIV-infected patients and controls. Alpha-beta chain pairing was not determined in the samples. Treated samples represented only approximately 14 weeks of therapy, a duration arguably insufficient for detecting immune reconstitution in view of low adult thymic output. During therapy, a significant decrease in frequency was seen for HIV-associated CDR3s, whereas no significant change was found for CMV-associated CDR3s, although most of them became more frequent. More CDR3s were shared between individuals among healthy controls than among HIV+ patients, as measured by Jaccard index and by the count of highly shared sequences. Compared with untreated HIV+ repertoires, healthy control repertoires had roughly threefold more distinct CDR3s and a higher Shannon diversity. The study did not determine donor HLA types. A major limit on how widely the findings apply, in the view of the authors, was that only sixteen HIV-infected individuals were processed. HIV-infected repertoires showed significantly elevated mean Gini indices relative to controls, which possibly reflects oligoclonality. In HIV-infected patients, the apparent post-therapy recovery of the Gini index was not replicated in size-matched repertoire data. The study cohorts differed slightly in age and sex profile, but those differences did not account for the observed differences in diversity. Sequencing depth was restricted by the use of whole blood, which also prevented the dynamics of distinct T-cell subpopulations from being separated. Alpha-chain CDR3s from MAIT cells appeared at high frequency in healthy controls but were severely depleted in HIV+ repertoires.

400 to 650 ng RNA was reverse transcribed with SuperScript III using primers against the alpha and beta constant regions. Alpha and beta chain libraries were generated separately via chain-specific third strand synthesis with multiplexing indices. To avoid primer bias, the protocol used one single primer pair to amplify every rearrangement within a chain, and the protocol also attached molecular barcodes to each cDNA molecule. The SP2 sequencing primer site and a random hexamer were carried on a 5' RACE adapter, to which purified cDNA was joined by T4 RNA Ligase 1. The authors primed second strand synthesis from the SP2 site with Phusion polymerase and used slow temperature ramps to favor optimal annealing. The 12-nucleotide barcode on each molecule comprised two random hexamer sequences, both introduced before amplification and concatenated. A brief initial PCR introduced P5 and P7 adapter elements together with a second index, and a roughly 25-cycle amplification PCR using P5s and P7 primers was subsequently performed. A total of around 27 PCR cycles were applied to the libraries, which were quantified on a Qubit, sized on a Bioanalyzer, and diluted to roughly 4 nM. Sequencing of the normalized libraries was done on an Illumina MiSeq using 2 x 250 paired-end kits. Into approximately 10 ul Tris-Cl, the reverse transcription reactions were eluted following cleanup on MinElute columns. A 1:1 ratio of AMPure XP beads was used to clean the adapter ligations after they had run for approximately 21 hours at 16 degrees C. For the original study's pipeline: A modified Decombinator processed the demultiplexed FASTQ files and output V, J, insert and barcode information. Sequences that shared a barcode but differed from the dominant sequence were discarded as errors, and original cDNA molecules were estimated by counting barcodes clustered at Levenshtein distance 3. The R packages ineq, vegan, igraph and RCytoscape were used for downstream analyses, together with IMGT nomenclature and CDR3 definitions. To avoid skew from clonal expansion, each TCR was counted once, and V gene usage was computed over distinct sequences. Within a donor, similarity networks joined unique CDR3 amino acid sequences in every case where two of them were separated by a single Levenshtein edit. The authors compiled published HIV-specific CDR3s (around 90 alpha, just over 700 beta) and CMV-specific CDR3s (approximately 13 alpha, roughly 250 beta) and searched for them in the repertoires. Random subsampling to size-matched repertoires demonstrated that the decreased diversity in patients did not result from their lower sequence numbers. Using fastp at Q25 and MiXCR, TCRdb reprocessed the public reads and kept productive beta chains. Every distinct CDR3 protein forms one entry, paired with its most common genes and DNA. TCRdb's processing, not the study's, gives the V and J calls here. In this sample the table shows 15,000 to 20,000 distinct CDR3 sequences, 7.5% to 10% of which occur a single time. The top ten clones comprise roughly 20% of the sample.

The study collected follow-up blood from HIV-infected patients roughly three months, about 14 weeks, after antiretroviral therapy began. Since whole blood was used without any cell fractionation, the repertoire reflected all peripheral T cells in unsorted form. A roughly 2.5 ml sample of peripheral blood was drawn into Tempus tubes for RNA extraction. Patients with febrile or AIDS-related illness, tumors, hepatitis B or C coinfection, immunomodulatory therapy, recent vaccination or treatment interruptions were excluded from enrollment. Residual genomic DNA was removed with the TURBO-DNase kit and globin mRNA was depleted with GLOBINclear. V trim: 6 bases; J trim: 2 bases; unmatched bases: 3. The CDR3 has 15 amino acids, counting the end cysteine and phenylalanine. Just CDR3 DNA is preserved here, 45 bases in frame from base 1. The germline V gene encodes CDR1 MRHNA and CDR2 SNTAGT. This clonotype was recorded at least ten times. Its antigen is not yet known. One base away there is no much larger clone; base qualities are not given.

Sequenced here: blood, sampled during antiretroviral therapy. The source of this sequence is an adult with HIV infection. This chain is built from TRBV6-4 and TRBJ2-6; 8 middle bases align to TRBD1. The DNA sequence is TGTGCCAGCAGCGCGACAGGGGCTGGGGCCAACGTCCTGACTTTC. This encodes CASSATGAGANVLTF.